The next 15 T cell receptor beta chains were all read from a single sample in a study of blood T cell repertoires in COVID-19. Libraries were prepared by immunoSEQ multiplex PCR; TCRdb keeps only in-frame clonotypes and omits some of them. This sample has 200,000 to 250,000 clones, with almost 90% found just once. Source material: peripheral blood. These receptors came from a woman in her fifties or sixties with acute or convalescent COVID-19.

This chain uses TRBV19 with TRBJ1-2; TRBD1 aligns across 7 bases. Trimming took 6 bases from V and 0 from J; bases not matched to a gene: 7. The CDR3 covers 15 residues. Germline assignment: CDR1 LNHDA and CDR2 SQIVND (reference sequence). In nucleotides, the CDR3 is TGTGCCAGTAGAACAGGGGAGTTCTCTAACTATGGCTACACCTTC. Its protein product is CASRTGEFSNYGYTF. Together with reference TRBV19 and TRBJ1-2, the CDR3 gives the full variable domain: DGGITQSPKYLFRKEGQNVTLSCEQNLNHDAMYWYRQDPGQGLRLIYYSQIVNDFQKGDIAEGYSVSREKKESFPLTVTSAQKNPTAFYLCASRTGEFSNYGYTFGSGTRLTVV.

The V call is TRBV6-5, the J call TRBJ1-2; TRBD1 might be the D (5 bases). V shed 9 bases and J shed 4 bases, with 15 bases lying between them. From germline, CDR1 is MNHEY and CDR2 SVGAGI. The CDR3 is made up of 13 amino acids. CDR3 nucleotides: TGTGCCAGTGCAAATTCAGGGTTCTATGGCTACACCTTC. This gives the protein CASANSGFYGYTF.

V is TRBV7-6 and J is TRBJ2-1; 9 positions match TRBD1. The germline CDR1 and CDR2 sequences are SGHVS and FNYEAQ. This CDR3 spans 18 amino acids. The J segment lost 5 bases and the V segment lost 4 bases, leaving 15 bases of the junction unmatched. The CDR3 reads CASSSGTGITGVHNEQFF. In DNA form, the CDR3 reads TGTGCCAGCAGCTCCGGGACAGGGATCACGGGTGTACACAATGAGCAGTTCTTC.

As regards this clone: The same CDR3 is also encoded by other DNA sequences in this sample. As DNA, the CDR3 is TGTGCCAGCAGCCCGACAGGGGGCAATCAGCCCCAGCATTTT. This gives the protein CASSPTGGNQPQHF. The gene calls are TRBV11-2 and TRBJ1-5; 8 nucleotides line up with TRBD1. V was pared by 5 bases and J by 2 bases, with 2 bases of the junction left unmatched. Per the germline V gene, CDR1 is SGHAT and CDR2 is FQNNGV. The CDR3 is 14 amino acids.

V is TRBV20-1 and J is TRBJ1-2, with 8 nucleotides matching TRBD1. CDR1 DFQATT and CDR2 SNEGSKA come from the germline V gene (reference sequence). CDR3 length: 14 amino acids. V lost 4 bases, J lost 0 bases, and 4 bases stayed unmatched. The CDR3 loop reads CSATDRGANYGYTF. The CDR3 nucleotides are TGCAGTGCTACTGACAGGGGTGCTAACTATGGCTACACCTTC.

The chain carries TRBV6-5 and TRBJ1-6; D is perhaps TRBD1 (5 bases). CDR1 is MNHEY, CDR2 SVGAGI, per germline. Trimming took off 5 bases at V and 5 bases at J, with 13 bases between the two ends. CDR3 length: 15 residues. The CDR3 bases are TGTGCCAGCAGTATGGGGGGGGTTAATAATTCACCCCTCCACTTT. Amino acids: CASSMGGVNNSPLHF.

Here the CDR3 reads CASSSDRRRYEQYF. CDR3 in DNA: TGTGCCAGCAGCTCGGACAGGCGTCGCTACGAGCAGTACTTC. The J gene is TRBJ2-7, the V gene TRBV7-8; 7 bases align to TRBD1. The germline V gene has CDR1 SGHVS and CDR2 FQNEAQ. This CDR3 comprises 14 residues. The trim removed 4 bases at V and 3 bases at J, leaving 6 bases unmatched.

CDR3 nucleotides: TGTGCCAGCAGTACCCTGACAGGGGACCCCACAGATACGCAGTATTTT. It translates to CASSTLTGDPTDTQYF. The V and J genes are TRBV27 and TRBJ2-3; 8 nucleotides line up with TRBD1. The germline V gene encodes CDR1 MNHEY and CDR2 SMNVEV (reference sequence). The CDR3 runs 16 residues. J gave up 2 bases and V 5 bases, and 9 bases lay outside the gene matches.

About this clone: The junction departs from the called germline gene at one end, perhaps through a read error. The V and J genes are TRBV7-7 and TRBJ1-6, with TRBD1 as a possible D gene (5 bases). Germline lookup yields CDR1 SSHAT and CDR2 FNYEAQ (reference sequence). There are 13 residues in the CDR3. CDR3 protein: CASSLGANSPLHF. CDR3 in DNA: TGTGCTAGCAGCTTAGGGGCTAATTCACCCCTCCACTTT. Using reference TRBV7-7 and TRBJ1-6 for the parts outside the CDR3, the full variable domain is GAGVSQSPRYKVTKRGQDVTLRCDPISSHATLYWYQQALGQGPEFLTYFNYEAQPDKSGLPSDRFSAERPEGSISTLTIQRTEQRDSAMYRCASSLGANSPLHFGNGTRLTVT.

This clone has just one count. The chain has TRBV3-1 (or the pseudogene TRBV3-2) and TRBJ1-1; D might be TRBD1 (6 bases). The CDR3 loop spans 16 amino acids. Germline CDR1 LGHDT, CDR2 YNNKEL (reference sequence). With 3 bases removed from V and 3 bases from J, the gap between germline ends came to 17 bases. The CDR3 DNA sequence: TGTGCCAGCAGCCAGTCGCGAAGGGGGGGTTACACTGAAGCTTTCTTT. The encoded protein is CASSQSRRGGYTEAFF.

V is TRBV28 and J is TRBJ1-5, with 7 bases that match TRBD1. CDR3 length: 13 residues. Germline V CDR1 and CDR2: MDHEN, SYDVKM. V was pared by 7 bases and J by 6 bases, with 6 bases of the junction left unmatched. This CDR3 reads CASKQQGSQPQHF. The DNA of the CDR3 is TGTGCCAGCAAACAACAGGGGTCTCAGCCCCAGCATTTT.

The rearrangement uses TRBV6-5 and TRBJ1-2, with TRBD1 matching 7 bases. V shed 7 bases and J 4 bases; nucleotides not matched to a gene: 12. Germline V CDR1 and CDR2: MNHEY, SVGAGI. This CDR3 region has 15 residues. The CDR3 DNA reads TGTGCCAGCATTCGCAATTCCGGGACAGTCTATGGCTACACCTTC. Its translation: CASIRNSGTVYGYTF.

This chain joins TRBV6-5 and TRBJ1-3; D ambiguous. The length of the CDR3 is 13 residues. The ends were cut back, 7 bases at V and 0 bases at J, with 7 bases in the middle. Germline V gene sequence: CDR1 MNHEY, CDR2 SVGAGI. In DNA form, the CDR3 reads TGTGCCAGCAAAACGAGCTCTGGAAACACCATATATTTT. Translating gives CASKTSSGNTIYF.

The chain couples TRBV7-8 to TRBJ2-3; 12 bases fit TRBD2. V shed 5 bases and J 6 bases; nucleotides not matched to a gene: 15. The CDR3 covers 18 residues. The germline gives CDR1 SGHVS, CDR2 FQNEAQ. CDR3 coding DNA: TGTGCCAGCAGCCCGCGGGATCTAGCGGGGGGGCAATCGGATACGCAGTATTTT. Its protein is CASSPRDLAGGQSDTQYF. The full variable domain, in which reference TRBV7-8 and TRBJ2-3 provide the parts outside the CDR3, is GAGVSQSPRYKVAKRGQDVALRCDPISGHVSLFWYQQALGQGPEFLTYFQNEAQLDKSGLPSDRFFAERPEGSVSTLKIQRTQQEDSAVYLCASSPRDLAGGQSDTQYFGPGTRLTVL.

This clone is a singleton in its sample. This chain joins TRBV13 and TRBJ2-2; D perhaps matches TRBD2 (6 bases). The CDR3 is 16 residues long. CDR1 PRHDT and CDR2 FYEKMQ come from the germline V gene (reference sequence). V lost 7 bases and J lost 0, with 15 bases in between. CDR3 protein: CASILRGTANTGELFF. The CDR3 nucleotides read TGTGCCAGCATCCTCCGGGGGACCGCGAACACCGGGGAGCTGTTTTTT.